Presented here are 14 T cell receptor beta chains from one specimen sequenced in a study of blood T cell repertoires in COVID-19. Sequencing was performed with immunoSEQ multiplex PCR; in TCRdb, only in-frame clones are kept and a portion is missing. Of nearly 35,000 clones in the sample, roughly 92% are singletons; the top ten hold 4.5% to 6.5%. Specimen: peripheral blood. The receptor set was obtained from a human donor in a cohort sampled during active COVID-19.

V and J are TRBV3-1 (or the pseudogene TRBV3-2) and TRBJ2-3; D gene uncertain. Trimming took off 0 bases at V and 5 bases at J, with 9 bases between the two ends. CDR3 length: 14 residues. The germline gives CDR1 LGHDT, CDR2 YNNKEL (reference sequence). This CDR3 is CASSQDPSVDTQYF. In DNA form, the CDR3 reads TGTGCCAGCAGCCAAGATCCCAGCGTAGATACGCAGTATTTT.

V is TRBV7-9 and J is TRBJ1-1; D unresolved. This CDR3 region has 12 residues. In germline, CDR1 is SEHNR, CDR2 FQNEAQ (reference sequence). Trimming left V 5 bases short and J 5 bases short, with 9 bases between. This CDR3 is CASSREGTEAFF. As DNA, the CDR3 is TGTGCCAGCAGCCGTGAGGGTACTGAAGCTTTCTTT.

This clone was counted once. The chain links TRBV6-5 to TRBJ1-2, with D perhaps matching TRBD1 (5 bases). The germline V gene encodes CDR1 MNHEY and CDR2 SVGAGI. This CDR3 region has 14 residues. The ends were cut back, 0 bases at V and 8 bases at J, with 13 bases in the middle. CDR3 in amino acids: CASSYSRRVGGYTF. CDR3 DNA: TGTGCCAGCAGTTACTCACGCAGGGTCGGCGGCTACACCTTC.

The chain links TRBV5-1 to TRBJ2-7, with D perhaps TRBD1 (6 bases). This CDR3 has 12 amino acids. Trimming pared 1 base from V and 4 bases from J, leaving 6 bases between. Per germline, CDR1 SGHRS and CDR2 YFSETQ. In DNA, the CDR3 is TGCGCCAGCAGCTTGACAGGGTACGAGCAGTACTTC. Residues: CASSLTGYEQYF.

CDR3 amino acids: CASSLAGQQPQHF. CDR3 DNA: TGTGCCAGCAGTTTAGCGGGACAGCAGCCCCAGCATTTT. V and J are TRBV12-3 or TRBV12-4 and TRBJ1-5; 7 bases agree with TRBD1. V was pared by 0 bases and J by 7 bases, with 0 bases of the junction left unmatched. CDR3 size: 13 residues.

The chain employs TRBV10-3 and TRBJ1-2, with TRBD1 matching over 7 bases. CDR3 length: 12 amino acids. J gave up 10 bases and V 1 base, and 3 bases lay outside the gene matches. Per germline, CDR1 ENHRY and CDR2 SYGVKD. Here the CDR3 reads CAISEFGQDYTF. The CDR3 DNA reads TGTGCCATCAGTGAGTTCGGACAGGACTACACCTTC.

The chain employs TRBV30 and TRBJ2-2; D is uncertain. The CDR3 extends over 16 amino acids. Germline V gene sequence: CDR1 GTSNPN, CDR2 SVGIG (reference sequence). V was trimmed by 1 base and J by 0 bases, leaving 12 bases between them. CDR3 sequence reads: CAWSGPLTANTGELFF. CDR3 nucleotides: TGTGCCTGGAGTGGTCCGCTTACGGCGAACACCGGGGAGCTGTTTTTT.

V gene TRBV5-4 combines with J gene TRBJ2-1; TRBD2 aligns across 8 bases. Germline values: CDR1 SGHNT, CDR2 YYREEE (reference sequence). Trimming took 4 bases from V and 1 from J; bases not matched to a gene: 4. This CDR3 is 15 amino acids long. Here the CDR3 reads CASSHGGESYNEQFF. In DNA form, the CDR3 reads TGTGCCAGCAGCCACGGGGGGGAGTCCTACAATGAGCAGTTCTTC. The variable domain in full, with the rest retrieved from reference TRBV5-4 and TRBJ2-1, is ETGVTQSPTHLIKTRGQQVTLRCSSQSGHNTVSWYQQALGQGPQFIFQYYREEENGRGNFPPRFSGLQFPNYSSELNVNALELDDSALYLCASSHGGESYNEQFFGPGTRLTVL.

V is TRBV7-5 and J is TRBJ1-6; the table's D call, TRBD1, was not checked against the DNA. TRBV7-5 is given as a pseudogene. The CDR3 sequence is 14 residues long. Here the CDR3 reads CVRSLTGYNSPLHF. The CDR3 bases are TGTGTCAGAAGCTTGACAGGGTATAATTCACCCCTCCACTTT.

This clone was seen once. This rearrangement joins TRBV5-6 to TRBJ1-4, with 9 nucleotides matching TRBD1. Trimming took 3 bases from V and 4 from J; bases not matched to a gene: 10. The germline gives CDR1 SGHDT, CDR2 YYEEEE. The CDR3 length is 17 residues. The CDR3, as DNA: TGTGCCAGCAGCTCGTTTGAACCGGGACAGGGTAATGAAAAACTGTTTTTT. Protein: CASSSFEPGQGNEKLFF.

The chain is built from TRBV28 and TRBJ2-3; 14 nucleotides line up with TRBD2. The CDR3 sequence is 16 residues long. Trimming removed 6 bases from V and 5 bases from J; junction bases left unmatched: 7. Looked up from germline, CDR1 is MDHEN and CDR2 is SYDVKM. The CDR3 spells CASSRQTSGGGDTQYF. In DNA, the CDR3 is TGTGCCAGCAGCCGTCAGACTAGCGGGGGGGGAGATACGCAGTATTTT.

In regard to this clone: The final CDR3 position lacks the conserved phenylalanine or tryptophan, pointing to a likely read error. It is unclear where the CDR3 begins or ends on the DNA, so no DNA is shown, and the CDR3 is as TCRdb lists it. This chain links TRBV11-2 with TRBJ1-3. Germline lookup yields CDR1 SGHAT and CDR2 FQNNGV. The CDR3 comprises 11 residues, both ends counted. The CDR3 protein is CASSLSPVGGV.

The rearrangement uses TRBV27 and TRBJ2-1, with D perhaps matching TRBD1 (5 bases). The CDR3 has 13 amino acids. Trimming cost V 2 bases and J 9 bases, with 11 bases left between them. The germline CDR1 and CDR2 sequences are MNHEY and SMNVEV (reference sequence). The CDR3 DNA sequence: TGTGCCAGCAGTTTACTCAGGGAAGGTGAGCAGTTCTTC. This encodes CASSLLREGEQFF.

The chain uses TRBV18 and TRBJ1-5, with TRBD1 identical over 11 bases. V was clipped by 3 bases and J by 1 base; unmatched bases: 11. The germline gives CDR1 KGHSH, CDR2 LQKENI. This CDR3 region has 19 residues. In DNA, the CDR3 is TGTGCCAGCTCACCTAGGACAGGGGGCACCCAGACGAGCAATCAGCCCCAGCATTTT. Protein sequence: CASSPRTGGTQTSNQPQHF.